A single sample gave rise to the 24 T cell receptor beta chains below, sequenced in a study of regulatory T cells in long-lasting Graves disease. Libraries of TCR beta came from iRepertoire HTBI primers plus Arm-PCR of CDR3 regions. One entry per CDR3 protein results from TCRdb running MiXCR on the multiplex PCR reads. The sample lists roughly 400,000 distinct CDR3 sequences; more than 20% were seen once. Time point described: persistent/refractory GD, antithyroid drugs over 5 years with positive TRAb. PBMCs provided the RNA from which the TCR library was made. Sequencing used peripheral blood mononuclear cells (PBMCs), obtained when the disease was refractory, from a patient treated with antithyroid drugs. These receptors originate from a female donor with Graves disease.

This clonotype was picked up a small number of times. J is TRBJ2-7 and V is TRBV13; D call uncertain. Germline CDR1 and CDR2: PRHDT and FYEKMQ (reference sequence). V lost 0 bases and J lost 3, with 15 bases in between. The CDR3 consists of 16 residues. CDR3 residues: CASSLGVVGKFYEQYF. In DNA form, the CDR3 reads TGTGCCAGCAGCTTAGGGGTCGTCGGAAAGTTCTACGAGCAGTACTTC.

The V gene is TRBV12-3 or TRBV12-4, the J gene TRBJ1-5; TRBD1 is a possible D gene (5 bases). The CDR3 is 13 amino acids. V dropped 2 bases and J dropped 11 bases, with 13 bases sitting between them. CDR3 nucleotide sequence: TGTGCCAGCAGTTTATTAGGGGAATGGTCCCAGCATTTT. Encoded protein: CASSLLGEWSQHF.

In its sample, this clonotype was seen a few times. V is TRBV12-3 or TRBV12-4 and J is TRBJ2-1; TRBD2 agrees at 12 bases. The CDR3 consists of 14 residues. V shed 7 bases and J 8 bases; nucleotides not matched to a gene: 6. Here the CDR3 reads CASILAGGPDEQFF. CDR3 coding DNA: TGTGCCAGCATCCTAGCGGGAGGGCCAGATGAGCAGTTCTTC.

The genes are TRBV6-1 and TRBJ1-5, with 7 bases matching TRBD1. The V and J ends lost 7 bases and 3 bases, in that order; junction bases with no gene match: 9. The length of the CDR3 is 15 residues. Per the germline V gene, CDR1 is MNHNS and CDR2 is SASEGT. In nucleotides, the CDR3 is TGTGCCAGCAACCTGGCAGGGGGTAACAATCAGCCCCAGCATTTT. It codes for CASNLAGGNNQPQHF.

This clonotype was seen a handful of times. The V gene is TRBV10-3, the J gene TRBJ1-6; TRBD1 matches 9 bases. The CDR3 consists of 18 residues. CDR1 is ENHRY and CDR2 is SYGVKD in the germline V gene. The junction had 11 bases not matched to a gene; V was cut back by 1 base and J by 7 bases. CDR3 protein: CAISEFSRQGGRNSPLHF. Here the CDR3 DNA reads TGTGCCATCAGTGAGTTCTCCCGACAGGGGGGTAGGAATTCACCCCTCCACTTT.

This clonotype was detected only a few times. The V gene is TRBV29-1, the J gene TRBJ1-4; 9 bases map to TRBD1. Germline V gene lookup returns CDR1 SQVTM and CDR2 ANQGSEA. J was trimmed by 8 bases and V by 6 bases; bases with no gene match: 7. The CDR3 has 13 residues. The CDR3 DNA reads as TGCAGCGTAACCGGGACAGGGAGCGAAAAACTGTTTTTT. Protein: CSVTGTGSEKLFF.

The chain carries TRBV28 and TRBJ1-5; the D gene is possibly TRBD1 (6 bases). The CDR3 is 13 residues long. Germline CDR1 MDHEN, CDR2 SYDVKM. V was clipped by 8 bases and J by 5 bases, with 13 bases between them. The CDR3 reads CASGPKGDQPQHF. As DNA, the CDR3 is TGTGCCAGCGGCCCCAAGGGGGATCAGCCCCAGCATTTT.

V and J are TRBV10-3 and TRBJ2-1; D may be TRBD1 (6 bases). In germline, CDR1 is ENHRY, CDR2 SYGVKD. Trimming pared 6 bases from V and 7 bases from J, leaving 16 bases between. The CDR3 spans 14 residues. CDR3 protein: CAIRGSGQGNEQFF. CDR3 coding DNA: TGTGCCATCAGAGGTTCAGGGCAGGGGAATGAGCAGTTCTTC.

The chain is built from TRBV13 and TRBJ2-4, with 10 bases that match TRBD1. V gave up 5 bases and J gave up 6 bases; unmatched junction bases: 10. CDR3 length: 16 amino acids. The germline gives CDR1 PRHDT, CDR2 FYEKMQ (reference sequence). CDR3: CASSQRQGARGNIQYF. The DNA for the CDR3 is TGTGCCAGCAGCCAACGACAGGGGGCGCGCGGAAACATTCAGTACTTC.

The chain carries TRBV28 and TRBJ2-7, with D perhaps matching TRBD2 (6 bases). Germline CDR1 is MDHEN and CDR2 is SYDVKM. V lost 1 base, J lost 2 bases, and 15 bases lay in between. The CDR3 length is 16 residues. This chain's CDR3 is CASSLSGDPGAYEQYF. The CDR3 nucleotides read TGTGCCAGCAGTTTATCGGGAGACCCCGGGGCCTACGAGCAGTACTTC.

As concerns this clonotype: The junction does not match germline at one end; this may be a read error. The rearrangement joins TRBV11-2 to TRBJ1-1; 7 bases map to TRBD1. The germline gives CDR1 SGHAT, CDR2 FQNNGV. This CDR3 region has 14 residues. CDR3 coding DNA: TGTGCCGGCAGCCAGAACAGGGGTGAAACTGAAGCTTTCTTT. Translation gives CAGSQNRGETEAFF.

The sample holds many counts of this clonotype. CDR3 protein: CASSRVVNTEAFF. The CDR3 DNA follows: TGTGCCAGCAGCCGTGTGGTTAACACTGAAGCTTTCTTT. The rearrangement uses TRBV6-1 and TRBJ1-1; no clear D. With 6 bases removed from V and 2 bases from J, the gap between germline ends came to 10 bases. The germline V gene has CDR1 MNHNS and CDR2 SASEGT. This CDR3 is 13 amino acids long.

This chain joins TRBV28 and TRBJ1-5, with a weak D call TRBD1 (6 bases). Germline assignment: CDR1 MDHEN and CDR2 SYDVKM. V lost 11 bases, J lost 4 bases, and 15 bases lay in between. The CDR3 contains 13 residues. This CDR3 reads CAGTLTGNQPQHF. The CDR3, as DNA: TGTGCCGGCACCCTCACAGGGAATCAGCCCCAGCATTTT.

J is TRBJ2-7 and V is TRBV6-2 or TRBV6-3; maybe TRBD1 (6 bases). V shed 6 bases and J shed 1 base, with 10 bases lying between them. Germline V CDR1 and CDR2: MNHEY, SVGEGT. The CDR3 is 13 residues long. The CDR3 sequence is CASRRQESYEQYF. The DNA of the CDR3 is TGTGCCAGCAGGCGACAGGAATCCTACGAGCAGTACTTC.

J is TRBJ1-5 and V is TRBV5-5, with D unclear. Trimming removed 1 base from V and 0 bases from J, with 11 bases in between. CDR3 length: 16 residues. CDR1 and CDR2 (germline): SGHKS, YYEKEE (reference sequence). The CDR3: CASSLWENDSNQPQHF. For the CDR3, the DNA is TGTGCCAGCAGCTTGTGGGAAAACGATAGCAATCAGCCCCAGCATTTT.

This clonotype was seen at least ten times. The rearrangement links TRBV27 to TRBJ1-5; tentatively, D is TRBD1 (5 bases). The CDR3 totals 16 residues. Trimming took off 5 bases at V and 0 bases at J, with 14 bases between the two ends. Germline assignment: CDR1 MNHEY and CDR2 SMNVEV (reference sequence). The CDR3 DNA reads as TGTGCCAGCAGTCCGGTGGGGGGGACTAGCAATCAGCCCCAGCATTTT. Translating gives CASSPVGGTSNQPQHF.

This clonotype appeared many times. The rearrangement joins TRBV28 to TRBJ1-2; tentative D call: TRBD1 (6 bases). CDR3 length: 13 residues. The germline V gene has CDR1 MDHEN and CDR2 SYDVKM. With 5 bases removed from V and 5 bases from J, the gap between germline ends came to 12 bases. CDR3 region: CASSLQGVYGYTF. The CDR3 nucleotides read TGTGCCAGCAGTCTACAGGGTGTGTATGGCTACACCTTC.

This clonotype was detected ten times or more. The chain uses TRBV28 and TRBJ2-5; TRBD1 might be the D (5 bases). V lost 1 base to trimming and J lost 3 bases, with 15 bases between them. The CDR3 has 16 amino acids. Germline loops: CDR1 MDHEN, CDR2 SYDVKM. CDR3 coding DNA: TGTGCCAGCAGTTTATTAGGGCCCCCAGGGAAAGAGACCCAGTACTTC. Translated, it gives CASSLLGPPGKETQYF. The entire variable domain, with the rest obtained from reference TRBV28 and TRBJ2-5, is as follows: DVKVTQSSRYLVKRTGEKVFLECVQDMDHENMFWYRQDPGLGLRLIYFSYDVKMKEKGDIPEGYSVSREKKERFSLILESASTNQTSMYLCASSLLGPPGKETQYFGPGTRLLVL.

The DNA of the CDR3 is TGTGCCTCCACCACGGGCGGCACCATATATTTT. It yields the protein CASTTGGTIYF. The chain combines TRBV30 with TRBJ1-3; D gene unclear. Trimming cost V 7 bases and J 9 bases, with 13 bases left between them. Germline loops: CDR1 GTSNPN, CDR2 SVGIG (reference sequence). The length of the CDR3 is 11 residues.

The sample holds a few counts of this clonotype. The V and J genes are TRBV6-1 and TRBJ2-7; 7 bases are a match to TRBD1. V trimming: 6 bases; J trimming: 3 bases; junction bases outside the gene matches: 5. The CDR3 has 13 residues. Germline lookup yields CDR1 MNHNS and CDR2 SASEGT. The CDR3 coding sequence is TGTGCCAGCAGGGTGAGACAGGGCTACGAGCAGTACTTC. Translating gives CASRVRQGYEQYF.

The chain carries TRBV20-1 and TRBJ2-2; 7 bases match TRBD1. The CDR3 contains 13 residues. Germline assignment: CDR1 DFQATT and CDR2 SNEGSKA (reference sequence). In DNA form, the CDR3 reads TGCAGCCTTCCCCAGACAGGGACCGGGGAGCTGTTTTTT. This codes for CSLPQTGTGELFF.

This clonotype was counted a few times. The J gene is TRBJ2-2, the V gene TRBV3-1; D is possibly TRBD1 (6 bases). The CDR3 has 14 residues. Trimming stripped 6 bases from V and 5 bases from J, with 13 bases between. The germline CDR1 and CDR2 sequences are LGHDT and YNNKEL (reference sequence). CDR3 residues: CASRRTERTGELFF. In DNA form, the CDR3 reads TGTGCCAGCAGGAGGACAGAAAGAACCGGGGAGCTGTTTTTT.

A remark on this clonotype: This clone may be a read error of a much larger clone one base away. Because the CDR3 is missing its conserved closing phenylalanine or tryptophan, this is likely a read error. V is TRBV20-1 and J is TRBJ2-5; the match to TRBD2 covers 11 bases. CDR3 length: 17 residues. Trimming removed 0 bases from V and 5 bases from J; junction bases left unmatched: 11. Germline V gene sequence: CDR1 DFQATT, CDR2 SNEGSKA (reference sequence). CDR3: CSARDSGRAVRMETQYL. CDR3 nucleotide sequence: TGCAGTGCTAGAGATAGCGGGAGGGCCGTTAGAATGGAGACCCAGTACCTC.

This clonotype came up many times. The gene calls are TRBV19 and TRBJ2-7, with D unresolved. This CDR3 spans 13 amino acids. CDR1 LNHDA and CDR2 SQIVND come from the germline V gene (reference sequence). Trimming shortened V by 9 bases and J by 0 bases, and 12 bases separated the two germline ends. The chain's CDR3 is CASSVGASYEQYF. The CDR3 DNA is TGTGCCAGCAGTGTCGGTGCCTCCTACGAGCAGTACTTC.